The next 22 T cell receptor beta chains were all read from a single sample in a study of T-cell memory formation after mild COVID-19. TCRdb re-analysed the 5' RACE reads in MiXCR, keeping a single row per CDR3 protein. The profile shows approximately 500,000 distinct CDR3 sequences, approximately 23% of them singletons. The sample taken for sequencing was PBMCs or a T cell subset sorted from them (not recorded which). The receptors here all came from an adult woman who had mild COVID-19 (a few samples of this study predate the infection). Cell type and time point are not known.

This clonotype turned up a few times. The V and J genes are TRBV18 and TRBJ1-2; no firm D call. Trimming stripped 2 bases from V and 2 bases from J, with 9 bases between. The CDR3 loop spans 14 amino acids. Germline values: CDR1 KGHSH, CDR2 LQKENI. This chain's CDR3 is CASSPGEGNYGYTF. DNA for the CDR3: TGTGCCAGCTCACCAGGGGAGGGCAACTATGGCTACACCTTC.

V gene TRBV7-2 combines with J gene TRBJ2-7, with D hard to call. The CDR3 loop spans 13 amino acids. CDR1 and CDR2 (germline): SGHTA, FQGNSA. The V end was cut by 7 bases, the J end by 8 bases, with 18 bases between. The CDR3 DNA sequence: TGTGCCAGCAAGGGCCCCATAAGTTATCAGCAGTACTTC. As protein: CASKGPISYQQYF.

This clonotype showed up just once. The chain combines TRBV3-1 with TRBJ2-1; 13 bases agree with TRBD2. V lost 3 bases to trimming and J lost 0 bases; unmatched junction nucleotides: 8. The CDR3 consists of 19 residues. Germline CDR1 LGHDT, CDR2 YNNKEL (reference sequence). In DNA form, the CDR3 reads TGTGCCAGCAGCCACCTACTAGCGGGGGGGCCGTACTCCTACAATGAGCAGTTCTTC. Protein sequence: CASSHLLAGGPYSYNEQFF.

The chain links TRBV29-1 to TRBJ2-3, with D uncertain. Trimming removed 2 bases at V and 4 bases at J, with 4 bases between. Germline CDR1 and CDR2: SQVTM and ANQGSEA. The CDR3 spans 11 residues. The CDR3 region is CSVELADTQYF. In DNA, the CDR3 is TGCAGCGTTGAATTAGCAGATACGCAGTATTTT.

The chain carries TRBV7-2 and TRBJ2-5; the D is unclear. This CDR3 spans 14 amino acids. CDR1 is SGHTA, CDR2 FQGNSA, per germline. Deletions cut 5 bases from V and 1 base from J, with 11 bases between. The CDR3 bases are TGTGCCAGCAGCCCAAACACAGTCCAAGAGACCCAGTACTTC. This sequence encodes CASSPNTVQETQYF.

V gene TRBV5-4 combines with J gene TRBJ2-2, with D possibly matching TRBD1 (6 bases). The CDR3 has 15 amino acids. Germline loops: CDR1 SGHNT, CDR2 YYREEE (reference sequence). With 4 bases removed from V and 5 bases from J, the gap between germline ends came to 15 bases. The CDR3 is CASSAETGSTGELFF. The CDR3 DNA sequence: TGTGCCAGCAGCGCCGAAACAGGGTCTACCGGGGAGCTGTTTTTT.

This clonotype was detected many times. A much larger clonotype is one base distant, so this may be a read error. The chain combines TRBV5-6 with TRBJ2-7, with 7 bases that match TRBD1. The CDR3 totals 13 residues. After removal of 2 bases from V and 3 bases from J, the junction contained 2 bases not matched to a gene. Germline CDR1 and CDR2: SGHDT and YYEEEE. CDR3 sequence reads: CASSLGQDYEQYF. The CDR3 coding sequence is TGTGCCAGCAGCTTAGGACAGGACTACGAGCAGTACTTC.

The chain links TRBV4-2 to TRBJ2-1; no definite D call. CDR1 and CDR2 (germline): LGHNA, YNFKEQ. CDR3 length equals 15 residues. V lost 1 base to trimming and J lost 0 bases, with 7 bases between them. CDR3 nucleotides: TGTGCCAGCAGCCAAGCTGAGAGCTCCTACAATGAGCAGTTCTTC. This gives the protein CASSQAESSYNEQFF.

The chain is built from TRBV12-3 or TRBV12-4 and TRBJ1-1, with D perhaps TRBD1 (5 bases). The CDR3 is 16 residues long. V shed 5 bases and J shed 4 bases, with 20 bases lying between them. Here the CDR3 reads CASSPRTGGSGTEAFF. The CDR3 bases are TGTGCCAGCAGTCCGAGAACAGGCGGAAGTGGCACTGAAGCTTTCTTT.

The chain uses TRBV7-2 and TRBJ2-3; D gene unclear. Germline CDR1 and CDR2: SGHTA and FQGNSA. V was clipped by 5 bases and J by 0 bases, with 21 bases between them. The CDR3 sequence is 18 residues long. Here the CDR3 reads CASSHPLIRTSSTDTQYF. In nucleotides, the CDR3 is TGTGCCAGCAGCCATCCGCTGATACGAACCTCTAGCACAGATACGCAGTATTTT.

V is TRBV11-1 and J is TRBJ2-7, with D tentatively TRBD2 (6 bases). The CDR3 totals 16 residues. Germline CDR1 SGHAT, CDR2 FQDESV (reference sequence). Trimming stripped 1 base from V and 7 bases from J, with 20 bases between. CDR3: CASSLEAGTGSKEQYF. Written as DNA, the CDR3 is TGTGCCAGCAGCTTAGAGGCCGGGACTGGATCTAAGGAGCAGTACTTC.

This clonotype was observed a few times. CDR3 residues: CASSQLRDGNNEQFF. CDR3 sequence (DNA): TGTGCCAGCAGCCAACTCCGAGACGGAAACAATGAGCAGTTCTTC. This rearrangement joins TRBV4-2 to TRBJ2-1; no clear D gene. The germline V and J ends were trimmed by 2 bases and 5 bases, with 13 bases remaining between them. The length of the CDR3 is 15 residues. Germline-derived CDR1 and CDR2 are LGHNA and YNFKEQ.

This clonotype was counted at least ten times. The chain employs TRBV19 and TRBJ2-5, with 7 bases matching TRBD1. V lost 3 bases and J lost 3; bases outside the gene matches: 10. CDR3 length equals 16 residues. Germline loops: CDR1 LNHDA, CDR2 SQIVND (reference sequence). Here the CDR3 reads CASSMRTGDRKETQYF. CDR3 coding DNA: TGTGCCAGTAGTATGCGGACTGGGGACAGAAAAGAGACCCAGTACTTC. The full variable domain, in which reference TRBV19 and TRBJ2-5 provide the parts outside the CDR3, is DGGITQSPKYLFRKEGQNVTLSCEQNLNHDAMYWYRQDPGQGLRLIYYSQIVNDFQKGDIAEGYSVSREKKESFPLTVTSAQKNPTAFYLCASSMRTGDRKETQYFGPGTRLLVL.

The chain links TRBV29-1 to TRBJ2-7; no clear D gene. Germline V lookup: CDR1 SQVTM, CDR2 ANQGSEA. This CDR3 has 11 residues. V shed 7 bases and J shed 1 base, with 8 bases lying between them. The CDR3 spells CSAMESYEQYF. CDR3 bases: TGCAGCGCGATGGAGTCCTACGAGCAGTACTTC.

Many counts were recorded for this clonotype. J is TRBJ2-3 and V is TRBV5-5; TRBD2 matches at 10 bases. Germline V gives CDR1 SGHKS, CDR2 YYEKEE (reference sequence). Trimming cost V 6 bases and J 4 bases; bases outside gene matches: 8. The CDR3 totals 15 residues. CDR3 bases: TGTGCCAGCACGCCGAGCGGGGGGGGCGCAGATACGCAGTATTTT. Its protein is CASTPSGGGADTQYF.

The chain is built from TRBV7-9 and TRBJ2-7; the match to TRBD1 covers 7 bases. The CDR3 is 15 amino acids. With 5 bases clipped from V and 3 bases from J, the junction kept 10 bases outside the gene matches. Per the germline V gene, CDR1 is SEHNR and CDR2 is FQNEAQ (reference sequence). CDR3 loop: CASSTPGTAHYEQYF. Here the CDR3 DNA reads TGTGCCAGCAGCACGCCCGGGACAGCGCACTACGAGCAGTACTTC.

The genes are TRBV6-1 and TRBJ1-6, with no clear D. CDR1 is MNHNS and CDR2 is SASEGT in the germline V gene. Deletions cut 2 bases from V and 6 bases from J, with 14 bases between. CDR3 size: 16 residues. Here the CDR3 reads CASSERRTGINSPLHF. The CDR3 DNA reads TGTGCCAGCAGTGAACGTAGGACGGGAATTAATTCACCCCTCCACTTT.

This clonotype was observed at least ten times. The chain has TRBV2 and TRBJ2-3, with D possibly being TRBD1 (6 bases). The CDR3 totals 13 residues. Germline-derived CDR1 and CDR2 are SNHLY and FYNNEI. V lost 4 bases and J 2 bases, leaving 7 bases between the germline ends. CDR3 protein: CASSGGLTDTQYF. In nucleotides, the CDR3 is TGTGCCAGCAGTGGGGGGCTCACAGATACGCAGTATTTT.

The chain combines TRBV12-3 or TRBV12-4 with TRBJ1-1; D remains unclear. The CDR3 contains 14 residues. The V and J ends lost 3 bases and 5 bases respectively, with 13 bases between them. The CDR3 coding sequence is TGTGCCAGCAGTTTCAGGTCTGTAGGGACTGAAGCTTTCTTT. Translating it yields CASSFRSVGTEAFF.

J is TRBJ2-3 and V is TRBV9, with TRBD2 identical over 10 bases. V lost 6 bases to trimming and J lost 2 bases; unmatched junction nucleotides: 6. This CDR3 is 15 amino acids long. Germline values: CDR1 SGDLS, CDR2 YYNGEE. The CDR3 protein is CASTGTSDPTDTQYF. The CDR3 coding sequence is TGTGCCAGCACCGGGACTAGCGATCCCACAGATACGCAGTATTTT.

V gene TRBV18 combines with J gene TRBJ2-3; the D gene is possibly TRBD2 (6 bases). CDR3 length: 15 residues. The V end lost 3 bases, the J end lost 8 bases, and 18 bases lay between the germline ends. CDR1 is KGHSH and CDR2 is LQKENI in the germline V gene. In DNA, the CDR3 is TGTGCCAGCTCACCCCCTGGCGGGAAGCACGCTACGCAGTATTTT. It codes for CASSPPGGKHATQYF.

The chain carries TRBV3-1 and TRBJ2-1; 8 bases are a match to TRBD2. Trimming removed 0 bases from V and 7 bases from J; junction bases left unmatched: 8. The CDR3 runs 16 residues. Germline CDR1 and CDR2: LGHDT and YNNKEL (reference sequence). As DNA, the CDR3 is TGTGCCAGCAGCCAAGAATCAGCGGGAGTTGGTAATGAGCAGTTCTTC. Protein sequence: CASSQESAGVGNEQFF.